The source of this T cell receptor (beta chain) is a study of T cells expressing NK-cell markers. About the study: Each TCR beta repertoire originated in sorted T cells that were CD3+CD56+NKG2C+, CD3+CD56+NKG2C- or CD3+CD56-NKG2C+. Seven of the eight sequenced donors were HCMV-seropositive; one was seronegative.

cDNA encoding TCR beta was synthesized via 5'RACE template switching incorporating UMIs. With the 5' RACE reads reprocessed, TCRdb shows one record per CDR3 protein and no DNA. The specimen's table records hundreds of thousands of distinct CDR3 sequences. The germline V gene has CDR1 SGHTS and CDR2 YDEGEE. The CDR3 consists of 16 residues. Points from the study as a whole: About six donors showed dominant NKG2C+ clonotypes comprising roughly 1.0-7.0% of their CD8+ T cells.

Concerning this clonotype itself: What it binds is unknown.

This chain connects TRBV5-8 to TRBJ2-1; TCRdb lists TRBD2, though no DNA is available to test this call. The sequencing sample was made of blood T cells: a sorted CD56 or NKG2C T cell subset, CD4+ or CD8+ T cells, or bulk PBMC T cells (not recorded which). This clonotype was sampled from a woman between 18 and 69 years old in good health. The CDR3 here is CASSLSGTSIYNEQFF.